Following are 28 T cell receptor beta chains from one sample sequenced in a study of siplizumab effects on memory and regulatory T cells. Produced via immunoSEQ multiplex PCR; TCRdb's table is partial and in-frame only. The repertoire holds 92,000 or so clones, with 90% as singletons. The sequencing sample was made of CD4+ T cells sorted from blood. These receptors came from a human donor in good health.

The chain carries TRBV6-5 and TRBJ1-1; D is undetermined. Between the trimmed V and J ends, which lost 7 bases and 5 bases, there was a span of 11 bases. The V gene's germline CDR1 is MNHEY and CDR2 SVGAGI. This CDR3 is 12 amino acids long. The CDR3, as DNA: TGTGCCAGCACCCACTCCAAGACTGAAGCTTTCTTT. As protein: CASTHSKTEAFF.

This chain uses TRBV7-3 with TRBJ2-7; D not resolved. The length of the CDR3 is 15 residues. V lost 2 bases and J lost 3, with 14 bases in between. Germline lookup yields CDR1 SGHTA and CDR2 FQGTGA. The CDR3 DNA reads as TGTGCCAGCAGCTTAGAGTCGATACAGAACTACGAGCAGTACTTC. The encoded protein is CASSLESIQNYEQYF.

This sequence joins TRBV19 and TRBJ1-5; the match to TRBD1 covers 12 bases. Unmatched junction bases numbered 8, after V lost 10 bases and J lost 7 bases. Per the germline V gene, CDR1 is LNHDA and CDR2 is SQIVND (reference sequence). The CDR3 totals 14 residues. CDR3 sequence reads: CAISRDRGQQPQHF. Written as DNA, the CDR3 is TGTGCCATCTCCCGGGACAGGGGGCAACAGCCCCAGCATTTT. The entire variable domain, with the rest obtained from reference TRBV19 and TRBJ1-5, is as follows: DGGITQSPKYLFRKEGQNVTLSCEQNLNHDAMYWYRQDPGQGLRLIYYSQIVNDFQKGDIAEGYSVSREKKESFPLTVTSAQKNPTAFYLCAISRDRGQQPQHFGDGTRLSIL.

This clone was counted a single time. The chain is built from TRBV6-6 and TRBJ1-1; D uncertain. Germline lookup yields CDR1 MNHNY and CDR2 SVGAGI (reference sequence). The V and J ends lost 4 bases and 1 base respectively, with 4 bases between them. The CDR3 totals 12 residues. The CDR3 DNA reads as TGTGCCAGCAGTTGGGGGAACACTGAAGCTTTCTTT. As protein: CASSWGNTEAFF.

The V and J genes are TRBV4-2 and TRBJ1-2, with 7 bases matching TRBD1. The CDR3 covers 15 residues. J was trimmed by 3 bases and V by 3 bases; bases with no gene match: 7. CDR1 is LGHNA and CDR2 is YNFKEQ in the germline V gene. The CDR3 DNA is TGTGCCAGCAGCCAGGCGAGGGACAGCGACTATGGCTACACCTTC. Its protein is CASSQARDSDYGYTF.

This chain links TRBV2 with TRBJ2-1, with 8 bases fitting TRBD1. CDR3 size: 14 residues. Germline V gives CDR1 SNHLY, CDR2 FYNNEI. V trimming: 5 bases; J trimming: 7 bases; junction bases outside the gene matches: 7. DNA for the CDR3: TGTGCCAGCAGTCCCCTGCAGGGGGCGAATGAGCAGTTCTTC. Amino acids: CASSPLQGANEQFF. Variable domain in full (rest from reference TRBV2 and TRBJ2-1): EPEVTQTPSHQVTQMGQEVILRCVPISNHLYFYWYRQILGQKVEFLVSFYNNEISEKSEIFDDQFSVERPDGSNFTLKIRSTKLEDSAMYFCASSPLQGANEQFFGPGTRLTVL.

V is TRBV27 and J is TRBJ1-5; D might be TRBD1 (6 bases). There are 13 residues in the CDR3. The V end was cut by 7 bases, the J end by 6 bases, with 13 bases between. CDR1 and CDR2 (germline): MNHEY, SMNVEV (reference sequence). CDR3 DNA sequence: TGTGCCAGCATGCGGGGGCAAGGTCAGCCCCAGCATTTT. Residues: CASMRGQGQPQHF.

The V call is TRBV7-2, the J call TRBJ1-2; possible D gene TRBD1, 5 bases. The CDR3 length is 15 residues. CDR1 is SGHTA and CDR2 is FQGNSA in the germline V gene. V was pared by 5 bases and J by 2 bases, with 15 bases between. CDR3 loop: CASSPRQLSNYGYTF. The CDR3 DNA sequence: TGTGCCAGCAGCCCCCGACAGCTTTCGAACTATGGCTACACCTTC.

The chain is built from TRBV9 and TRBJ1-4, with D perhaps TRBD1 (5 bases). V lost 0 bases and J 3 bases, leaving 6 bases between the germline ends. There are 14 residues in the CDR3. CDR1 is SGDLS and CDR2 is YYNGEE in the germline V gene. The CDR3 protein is CASSVDRSNEKLFF. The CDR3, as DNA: TGTGCCAGCAGCGTAGACAGGTCTAATGAAAAACTGTTTTTT.

The CDR3: CASSLRQEGGRNEQFF. In DNA form, the CDR3 reads TGTGCCAGCAGCCTCAGGCAGGAGGGAGGTCGCAATGAGCAGTTCTTC. This chain links TRBV9 with TRBJ2-1; TRBD2 is a possible D gene (6 bases). The length of the CDR3 is 16 residues. V gave up 4 bases and J gave up 6 bases, with 20 bases separating them. Germline V gives CDR1 SGDLS, CDR2 YYNGEE.

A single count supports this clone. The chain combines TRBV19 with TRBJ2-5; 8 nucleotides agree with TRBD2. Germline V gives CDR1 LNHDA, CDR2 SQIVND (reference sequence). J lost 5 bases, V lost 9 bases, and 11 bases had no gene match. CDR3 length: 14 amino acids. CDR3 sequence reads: CASSEVAGSETQYF. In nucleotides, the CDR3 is TGTGCCAGCAGCGAGGTAGCGGGAAGCGAGACCCAGTACTTC.

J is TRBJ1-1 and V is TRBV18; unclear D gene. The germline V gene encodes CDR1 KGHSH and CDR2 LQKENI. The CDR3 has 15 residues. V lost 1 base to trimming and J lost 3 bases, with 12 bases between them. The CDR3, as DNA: TGTGCCAGCTCACCACAGGGCAGGTTGCACACTGAAGCTTTCTTT. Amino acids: CASSPQGRLHTEAFF.

CDR3 sequence: CSERGLAGQYF. CDR3 nucleotide sequence: TGCAGCGAGCGAGGGCTAGCGGGGCAGTACTTC. The chain has TRBV29-1 and TRBJ2-7; 8 nucleotides align to TRBD2. CDR3 length equals 11 residues. Germline-derived CDR1 and CDR2 are SQVTM and ANQGSEA. With V trimmed by 7 bases and J by 9 bases, 8 bases remained unmatched.

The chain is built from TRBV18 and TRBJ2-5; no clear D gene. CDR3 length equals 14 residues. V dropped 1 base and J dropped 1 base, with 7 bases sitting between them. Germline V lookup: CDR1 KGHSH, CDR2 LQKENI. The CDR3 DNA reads TGTGCCAGCTCACCACAGATGGCCCAAGAGACCCAGTACTTC. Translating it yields CASSPQMAQETQYF.

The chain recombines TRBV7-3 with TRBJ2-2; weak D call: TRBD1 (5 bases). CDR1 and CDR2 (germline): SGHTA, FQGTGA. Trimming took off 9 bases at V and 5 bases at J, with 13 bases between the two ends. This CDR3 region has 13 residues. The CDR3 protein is CARGPRVTGELFF. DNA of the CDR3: TGTGCCAGAGGACCCAGGGTGACCGGGGAGCTGTTTTTT.

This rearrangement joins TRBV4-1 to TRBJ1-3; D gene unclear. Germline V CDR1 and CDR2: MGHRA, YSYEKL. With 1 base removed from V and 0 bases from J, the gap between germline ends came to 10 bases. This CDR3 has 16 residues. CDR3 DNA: TGCGCCAGCAGCCAAGGGTTGGCAAACTCTGGAAACACCATATATTTT. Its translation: CASSQGLANSGNTIYF.

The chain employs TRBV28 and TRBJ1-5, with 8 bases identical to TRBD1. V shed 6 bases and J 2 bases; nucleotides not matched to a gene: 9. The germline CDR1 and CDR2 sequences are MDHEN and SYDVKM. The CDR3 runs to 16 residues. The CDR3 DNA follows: TGTGCCAGCAGGCGACAGGGGCGGCTTGGCAATCAGCCCCAGCATTTT. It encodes CASRRQGRLGNQPQHF. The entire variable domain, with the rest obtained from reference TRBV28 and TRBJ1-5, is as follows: DVKVTQSSRYLVKRTGEKVFLECVQDMDHENMFWYRQDPGLGLRLIYFSYDVKMKEKGDIPEGYSVSREKKERFSLILESASTNQTSMYLCASRRQGRLGNQPQHFGDGTRLSIL.

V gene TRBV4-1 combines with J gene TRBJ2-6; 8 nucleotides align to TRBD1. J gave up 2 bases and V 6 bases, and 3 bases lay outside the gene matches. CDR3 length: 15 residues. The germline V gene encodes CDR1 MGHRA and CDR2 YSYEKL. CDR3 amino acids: CASSSQGAGANVLTF. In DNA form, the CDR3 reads TGCGCCAGCAGTTCACAGGGGGCTGGGGCCAACGTCCTGACTTTC.

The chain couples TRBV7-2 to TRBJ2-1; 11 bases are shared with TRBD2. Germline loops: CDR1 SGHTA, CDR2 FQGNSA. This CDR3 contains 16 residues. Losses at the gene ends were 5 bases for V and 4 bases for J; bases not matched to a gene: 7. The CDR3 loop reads CASSPEGLAEYNEQFF. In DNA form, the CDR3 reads TGTGCCAGCAGCCCCGAGGGACTAGCGGAGTACAATGAGCAGTTCTTC. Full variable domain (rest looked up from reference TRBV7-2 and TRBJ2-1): GAGVSQSPSNKVTEKGKDVELRCDPISGHTALYWYRQSLGQGLEFLIYFQGNSAPDKSGLPSDRFSAERTGGSVSTLTIQRTQQEDSAVYLCASSPEGLAEYNEQFFGPGTRLTVL.

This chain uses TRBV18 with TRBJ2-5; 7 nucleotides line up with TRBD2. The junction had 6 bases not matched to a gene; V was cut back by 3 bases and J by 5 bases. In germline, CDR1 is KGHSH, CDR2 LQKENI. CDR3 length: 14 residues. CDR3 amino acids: CASSPPTGRETQYF. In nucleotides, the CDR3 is TGTGCCAGCTCACCCCCGACCGGGAGGGAGACCCAGTACTTC.

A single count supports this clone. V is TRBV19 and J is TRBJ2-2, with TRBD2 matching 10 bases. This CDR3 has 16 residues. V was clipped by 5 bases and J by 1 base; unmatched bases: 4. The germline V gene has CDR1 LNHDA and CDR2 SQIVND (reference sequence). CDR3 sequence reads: CASSGLAAQNTGELFF. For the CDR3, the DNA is TGTGCCAGTAGTGGACTAGCGGCCCAGAACACCGGGGAGCTGTTTTTT. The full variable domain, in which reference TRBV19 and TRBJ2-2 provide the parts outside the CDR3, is DGGITQSPKYLFRKEGQNVTLSCEQNLNHDAMYWYRQDPGQGLRLIYYSQIVNDFQKGDIAEGYSVSREKKESFPLTVTSAQKNPTAFYLCASSGLAAQNTGELFFGEGSRLTVL.

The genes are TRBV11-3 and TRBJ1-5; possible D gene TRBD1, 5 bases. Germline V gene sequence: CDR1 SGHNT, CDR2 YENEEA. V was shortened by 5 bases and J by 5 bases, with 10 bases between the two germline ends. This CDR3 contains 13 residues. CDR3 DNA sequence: TGTGCCAGCAGCCAAGGGGCTTATCAGCCCCAGCATTTT. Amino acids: CASSQGAYQPQHF. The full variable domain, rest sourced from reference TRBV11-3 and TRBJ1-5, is EAGVVQSPRYKIIEKKQPVAFWCNPISGHNTLYWYLQNLGQGPELLIRYENEEAVDDSQLPKDRFSAERLKGVDSTLKIQPAELGDSAVYLCASSQGAYQPQHFGDGTRLSIL.

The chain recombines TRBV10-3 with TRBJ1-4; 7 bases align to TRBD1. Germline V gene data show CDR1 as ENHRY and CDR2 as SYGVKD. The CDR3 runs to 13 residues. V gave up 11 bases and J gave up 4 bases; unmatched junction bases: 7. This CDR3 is CASSTGLNEKLFF. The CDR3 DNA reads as TGTGCCTCCTCGACAGGGCTTAATGAAAAACTGTTTTTT.

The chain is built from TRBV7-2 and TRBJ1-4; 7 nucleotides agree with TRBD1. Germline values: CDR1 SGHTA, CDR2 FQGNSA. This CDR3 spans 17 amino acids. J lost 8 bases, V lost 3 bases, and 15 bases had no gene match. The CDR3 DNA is TGTGCCAGCAGCTTTCGGACAGGCGCCCTCCTTTCGGAAAAACTGTTTTTT. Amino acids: CASSFRTGALLSEKLFF.

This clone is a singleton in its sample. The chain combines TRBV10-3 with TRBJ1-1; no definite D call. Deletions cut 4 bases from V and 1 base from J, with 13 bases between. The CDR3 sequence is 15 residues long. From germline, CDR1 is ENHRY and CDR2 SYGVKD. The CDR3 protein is CAISGGSTRNTEAFF. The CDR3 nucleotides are TGTGCCATCAGTGGCGGGAGTACACGGAACACTGAAGCTTTCTTT.

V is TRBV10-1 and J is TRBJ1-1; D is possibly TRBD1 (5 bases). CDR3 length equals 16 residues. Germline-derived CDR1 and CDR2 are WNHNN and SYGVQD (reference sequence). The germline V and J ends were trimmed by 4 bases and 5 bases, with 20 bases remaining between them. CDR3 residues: CASSGPQGQGGTEAFF. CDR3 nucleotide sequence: TGCGCCAGCAGTGGTCCCCAGGGCCAGGGAGGAACTGAAGCTTTCTTT.

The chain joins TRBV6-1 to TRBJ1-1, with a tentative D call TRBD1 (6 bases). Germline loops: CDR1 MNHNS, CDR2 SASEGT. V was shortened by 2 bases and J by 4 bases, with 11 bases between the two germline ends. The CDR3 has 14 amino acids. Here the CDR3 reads CASSETGFSTEAFF. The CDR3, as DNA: TGTGCCAGCAGTGAAACAGGGTTCAGCACTGAAGCTTTCTTT.

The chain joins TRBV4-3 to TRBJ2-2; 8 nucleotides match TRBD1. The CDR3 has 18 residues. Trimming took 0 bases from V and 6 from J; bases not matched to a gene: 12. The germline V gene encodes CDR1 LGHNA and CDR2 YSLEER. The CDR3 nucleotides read TGCGCCAGCAGCCAAGATCTTAGCAGACAGGGGTGGTCCGGGGAGCTGTTTTTT. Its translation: CASSQDLSRQGWSGELFF.